Here is one T cell receptor beta chain with its context. What it binds is unknown. The sample originates from a study of T cells after yellow fever vaccination. Notes on the study in general: A weaker but faster secondary response was observed, peaking on day 5 versus 15. Some clonotypes were seen in both the CD4 and the CD8 compartments. These made up a small share and likely arose from convergent recombination. Most primary-vaccination clones recurred post-booster (just under 98% CD4, around 86% CD8).

Template switching with 5'RACE generated the TCR cDNA and added a universal primer site and UMIs. TCRdb re-called the 5' RACE reads through MiXCR, storing one row per CDR3 protein. Altogether around 340,000 distinct CDR3 sequences are present, around 12% being singletons, with the ten largest covering about 3%. The ends were cut back, 0 bases at V and 8 bases at J, with 4 bases in the middle. Germline-derived CDR1 and CDR2 are ENHRY and SYGVKD. This CDR3 region has 11 residues. The V gene is TRBV10-3, the J gene TRBJ1-2; D remains unclear. The sequencing here drew on CD4+ T cells sorted from PBMCs, taken 15 days after the yellow fever booster vaccination. The source of this sequence is a man in his late teens or twenties who received the YFV17D yellow fever vaccine. The CDR3 is CAISESMGYTF. The CDR3 coding sequence is TGTGCCATCAGTGAGTCGATGGGCTACACCTTC.